A selection of T cell receptor beta chains follows, all from one sample in a study of spatial heterogeneity in lung cancer. TCRdb independently ran MiXCR on the 5' RACE reads; one entry per CDR3 protein. The sample shows 35,000 or so distinct CDR3 sequences, 4% to 6% of them seen only once. The material sequenced was PBMCs, taken at surgery. The receptor set was obtained from a female donor with early-stage non-small cell lung cancer. Both conserved end residues are part of each CDR3. D genes are given only for firm matches. Some rows mark clone size as missing; the rest say once, few, many or name a class of expanded clone.

d_gene,j_gene,abundance,len,v_gene,CDR3nt,CDR3aa
NA,TRBJ2-1,many,15,TRBV7-9,TGTGCCAGCAGCTTAGAAGAGAGTAGCCCCGGTGAGCAGTTCTTC,CASSLEESSPGEQFF
NA,TRBJ2-7,many,15,TRBV20-1,TGCAGTGCTAGAGATATGTCGGGGGCAACCTACGAGCAGTACTTC,CSARDMSGATYEQYF
NA,TRBJ1-1,many,17,TRBV5-1,TGCGCCAGCAGCTTGGAGGCGGCAGGGTGGTTGGTGACTGAAGCTTTCTTT,CASSLEAAGWLVTEAFF
NA,TRBJ2-5,many,11,TRBV7-9,TGTGCCAGCAGCCTACAAGAGACCCAGTACTTC,CASSLQETQYF
NA,TRBJ2-3,NA,17,TRBV3-1,TGTGCCAGCAGCCAAGTTTCCGGGCCTTCTAGCACAGATACGCAGTATTTT,CASSQVSGPSSTDTQYF
NA,TRBJ2-7,many,11,TRBV7-9,TGTGCCAGCAGCGTAGGGCACGAGCAGTACTTC,CASSVGHEQYF
NA,TRBJ2-7,few,16,TRBV28,TGTGCCAGCAGTTCCGCTAGCGCATCGTTAGTGTACGAGCAGTACTTC,CASSSASASLVYEQYF
NA,TRBJ2-3,many,16,TRBV9,TGTGCCAGCAGCGAAGACCCAGCAACTAGCACAGATACGCAGTATTTT,CASSEDPATSTDTQYF
NA,TRBJ2-5,NA,13,TRBV7-6,TGTGCCAGCAGCTCCCCCTCACAAGAGACCCAGTACTTC,CASSSPSQETQYF
NA,TRBJ2-3,many,16,TRBV3-1,TGTGCCAGCACCCTAAGGGGGGCGGGAGCGAAAGATACGCAGTATTTT,CASTLRGAGAKDTQYF
NA,TRBJ2-5,few,15,TRBV5-1,TGCGCCAGCAGAGCGGTAGCACGGGAGAGAGAGACCCAGTACTTC,CASRAVARERETQYF
NA,TRBJ2-1,many,13,TRBV7-7,TGTGCTAGCAGCCGTGACAGTGGGAATGAGCAGTTCTTC,CASSRDSGNEQFF
NA,TRBJ1-2,few,11,TRBV9,TGTGCCAGCAGCGCTCACGAAGGCTACACCTTC,CASSAHEGYTF
TRBD1,TRBJ1-6,few,16,TRBV5-1,TGCGCCAGCAGCTTGGGTCCCGGACAGGTTTGGACACCCCTCCACTTT,CASSLGPGQVWTPLHF
NA,TRBJ2-1,few,12,TRBV5-1,TGCGCCAGCAGACGGGACTACAATGAGCAGTTCTTC,CASRRDYNEQFF
TRBD2,TRBJ2-7,many,14,TRBV5-1,TGCGCCAGCAGCGGACTAGCGGGAGTCTACGAGCAGTACTTC,CASSGLAGVYEQYF
NA,TRBJ2-3,NA,15,TRBV7-9,TGTGCCAGCAGCCCCTTTGTTCGGGGAACAGATACGCAGTATTTT,CASSPFVRGTDTQYF
TRBD2,TRBJ2-7,many,15,TRBV12-3/TRBV12-4,TGTGCCAGCAGTTTCTCCGGGACTAGCGGGAACGAGCAGTACTTC,CASSFSGTSGNEQYF
NA,TRBJ2-3,NA,17,TRBV5-1,TGCGCCAGCAGCTTGTCGGCTGGAACTATTCTCACAGATACGCAGTATTTT,CASSLSAGTILTDTQYF
NA,TRBJ2-1,many,15,TRBV3-1,TGTGCCAGCAGCCAACCGGGATCGGTATACAATGAGCAGTTCTTC,CASSQPGSVYNEQFF
TRBD2,TRBJ2-3,many,12,TRBV20-1,TGCATTACTAGCGGTAGCACAGATACGCAGTATTTT,CITSGSTDTQYF
NA,TRBJ1-1,many,13,TRBV7-9,TGTGCCAGCAGCTTGGCCAGGGGCACTGAAGCTTTCTTT,CASSLARGTEAFF
TRBD2,TRBJ2-1,many,17,TRBV28,TGTGCCAGCAGTTTACGATCAAGGACTAGGTCTCCCAATGAGCAGTTCTTC,CASSLRSRTRSPNEQFF
TRBD1,TRBJ2-2,few,13,TRBV30,TGTGCCTGGTGGACAGGGTCCACCGGGGAGCTGTTTTTT,CAWWTGSTGELFF
NA,TRBJ2-1,many,15,TRBV5-4,TGTGCCAGCAGCTCGCCGGGACTGGGGGTCAATGAGCAGTTCTTC,CASSSPGLGVNEQFF
TRBD2,TRBJ2-5,many,15,TRBV3-1,TGTGCCAGCAGCCAAGCGGGACTAGTTCCGGAGACCCAGTACTTC,CASSQAGLVPETQYF
TRBD2,TRBJ2-2,many,14,TRBV2,TGTGCCAGCAACCGACTAGCGGGAGCCGGGGAGCTGTTTTTT,CASNRLAGAGELFF
NA,TRBJ1-6,many,17,TRBV7-9,TGTGCCAGCAGCAAGGACAGAGCGGTTAGGGGTAATTCACCCCTCCACTTT,CASSKDRAVRGNSPLHF
NA,TRBJ1-3,many,16,TRBV27,TGTGCCAGCAGTTCGGTGGGACACCTCTCTGGAAACACCATATATTTT,CASSSVGHLSGNTIYF
NA,TRBJ2-5,many,15,TRBV5-1,TGCGCCAGCAGACGTACTAGCACCCCGGGGGAGACCCAGTACTTC,CASRRTSTPGETQYF
TRBD2,TRBJ2-3,many,15,TRBV4-3,TGCGCCAGCAGCCAAACTGCGGGAGGTGGAGATACGCAGTATTTT,CASSQTAGGGDTQYF
TRBD1,TRBJ2-7,few,15,TRBV5-1,TGCGCCAGCAGCTTGGACAGGGGGCGCCGTTACGAGCAGTACTTC,CASSLDRGRRYEQYF
NA,TRBJ2-3,many,12,TRBV6-6,TGTGCCAGCAGTTCCTCTAGTTGGACGCAGTATTTT,CASSSSSWTQYF
NA,TRBJ2-1,many,13,TRBV2,TGTGCCAGCAGTGGCAACTCCTACAATGAGCAGTTCTTC,CASSGNSYNEQFF
NA,TRBJ2-3,many,17,TRBV7-2,TGTGCCAGCAGCGCATCGCGTTCGGGGCGAAGCACAGATACGCAGTATTTT,CASSASRSGRSTDTQYF
TRBD1,TRBJ2-3,many,17,TRBV4-1,TGCGCCAGCAGCGCAACCCGTTGGACAGGGTCCCCAGATACGCAGTATTTT,CASSATRWTGSPDTQYF
NA,TRBJ2-1,many,14,TRBV27,TGTGCCACCTCTAGGGGGGACTCCTACAATGAGCAGTTCTTC,CATSRGDSYNEQFF
TRBD1,TRBJ1-5,many,13,TRBV20-1,TGCAGTACAGCTGGGACAGCTAATCAGCCCCAGCATTTT,CSTAGTANQPQHF
NA,TRBJ1-5,NA,17,TRBV21-1,TGTGCCAGCAGCAGCACAGGAGGCCTCTATAGCAATCAGCCCCAGCATTTT,CASSSTGGLYSNQPQHF
NA,TRBJ1-1,many,15,TRBV27,TGTGCCAGCAGTTTATCGGAAACGTTGAACACTGAAGCTTTCTTT,CASSLSETLNTEAFF
NA,TRBJ2-1,many,14,TRBV7-2,TGTGCCAGCAGCCCGGGTCTTCGAGAGGATGAGCAGTTCTTC,CASSPGLREDEQFF
TRBD2,TRBJ2-1,NA,15,TRBV5-1,TGCGCCAGCAGGCTAGCGGGAGATGGCTACAATGAGCAGTTCTTC,CASRLAGDGYNEQFF
TRBD2,TRBJ2-7,NA,17,TRBV20-1,TGCAGTGCTAGAGATCCTCTAGGGGCGGGAGGGCCCCACGAGCAGTACTTC,CSARDPLGAGGPHEQYF
TRBD1,TRBJ2-4,many,12,TRBV20-1,TGCAGTGCTAGGGGACAGGGTCACATTCAGTACTTC,CSARGQGHIQYF
NA,TRBJ2-7,many,12,TRBV3-1,TGTGCCAGCAGCCAAGTGGAGGCAGGTTTGTACTTC,CASSQVEAGLYF
NA,TRBJ1-3,many,13,TRBV5-1,TGCGCCAGCAGCTTGGAAGTGGGGAACACCATATATTTT,CASSLEVGNTIYF
NA,TRBJ2-3,many,13,TRBV2,TGTGCCAGCAGTGGACAGAGCACAGATACGCAGTATTTT,CASSGQSTDTQYF
TRBD2,TRBJ2-3,many,20,TRBV20-1,TGCAGTGCTAGAGATCCAGGACTCGGGAGGCGGGAGAGACGCACAGATACGCAGTATTTT,CSARDPGLGRRERRTDTQYF